This entry describes one T cell receptor (beta chain). The data were taken from a study of blood T cell repertoires in COVID-19. Overall study context: Whether acute or convalescent, the COVID-19 samples came from the United States, Italy and Spain. T cells, B-cell-depleted T cells, or PBMCs provided the cDNA or gDNA that served as material.

This CDR3 contains 13 residues. The V and J ends lost 4 bases and 7 bases respectively, with 12 bases between them. The germline CDR1 and CDR2 sequences are SGHDT and YYEEEE. In the authors' methods: Reference gene primer amplification gave estimated nucleated cell counts. Repertoires were generated with immunoSEQ multiplex PCR, while TCRdb's copy carries only in-frame clones and drops some. D and trimming were read from the DNA, whereas the V and J calls and clone size are those reported in that table. Here the sample spans about 100,000 clones, roughly 90% being singletons. This TCR was recovered from an older man with active or convalescent COVID-19. Input material: peripheral blood. V usage is TRBV5-6 and J usage is TRBJ2-1; D call uncertain. The CDR3 DNA reads TGTGCCAGCAGCACGAGGTCGGCTAATGAGCAGTTCTTC. Protein: CASSTRSANEQFF. Supplemented by reference TRBV5-6 and TRBJ2-1, the full variable domain reads DAGVTQSPTHLIKTRGQQVTLRCSPKSGHDTVSWYQQALGQGPQFIFQYYEEEERQRGNFPDRFSGHQFPNYSSELNVNALLLGDSALYLCASSTRSANEQFFGPGTRLTVL.